One and the same sample provided the 2 T cell receptor beta chains below, sequenced in a study of blood T cell repertoires in COVID-19. Data came from immunoSEQ multiplex PCR; TCRdb stores just in-frame clones and leaves some out. This repertoire shows 140,000 to 150,000 clones, about 82% found once; its top ten account for about 3%. Sequenced: peripheral blood. Source of these receptors: a woman aged 40 to 49 with active or convalescent COVID-19.

The V gene is TRBV9, the J gene TRBJ1-3; D unresolved. Germline CDR1 SGDLS, CDR2 YYNGEE. This CDR3 region has 16 residues. The V end lost 0 bases, the J end lost 5 bases, and 15 bases lay between the germline ends. CDR3 loop: CASSVAQDAMRNTIYF. The CDR3 DNA sequence: TGTGCCAGCAGCGTAGCCCAGGATGCTATGAGAAACACCATATATTTT.

This clone was recorded a few times. The chain links TRBV13 to TRBJ2-2, with 12 bases fitting TRBD2. The length of the CDR3 is 16 residues. J gave up 7 bases and V 4 bases, and 7 bases lay outside the gene matches. Germline V gene data show CDR1 as PRHDT and CDR2 as FYEKMQ (reference sequence). This CDR3 is CASSYRLAGAIGELFF. CDR3 DNA sequence: TGTGCCAGCAGCTACCGACTAGCGGGAGCTATCGGGGAGCTGTTTTTT.